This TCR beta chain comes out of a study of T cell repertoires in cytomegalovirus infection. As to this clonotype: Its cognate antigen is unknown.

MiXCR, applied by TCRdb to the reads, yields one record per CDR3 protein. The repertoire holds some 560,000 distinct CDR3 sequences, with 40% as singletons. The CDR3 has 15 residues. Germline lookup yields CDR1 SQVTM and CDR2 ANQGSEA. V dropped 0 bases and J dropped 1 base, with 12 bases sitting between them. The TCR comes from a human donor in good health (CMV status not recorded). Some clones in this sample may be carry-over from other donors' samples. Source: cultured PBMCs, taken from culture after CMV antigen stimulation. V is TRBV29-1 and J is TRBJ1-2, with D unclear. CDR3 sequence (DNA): TGCAGCGTTGAAGAGTGGAGGCCCGTTAACTATGGCTACACCTTC. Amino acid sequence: CSVEEWRPVNYGYTF.